These T cell receptor beta chains were read from a single sample in a study of T cells in Graves' hyperthyroidism and ophthalmopathy. MiXCR was run by TCRdb on the multiplex PCR reads, yielding one entry per CDR3 protein. The table lists 600,000 to 800,000 distinct CDR3 sequences, 30% to 40% of them singletons. The sample was blood. The receptor source for this set is a woman between 35 and 50 years old with Graves' hyperthyroidism. CDR3s include the opening cysteine and the closing phenylalanine or tryptophan. The D gene is left open where the match is weak. Rows may omit the clone size; those that give it use once, few, many or a size class.

size: few
J: TRBJ1-1
V: TRBV6-2/TRBV6-3
D: TRBD1
DNA: TGTGCCAGCAAGAACAGGGGGGCGCAGGGCACTGAAGCTTTCTTT
CDR3: CASKNRGAQGTEAFF

size: .
J: TRBJ2-7
V: TRBV7-9
D: TRBD1
DNA: TGTGCCAGCAGCTTAGACGGGGGACAGGGGGCCTACGAGCAGTACTTC
CDR3: CASSLDGGQGAYEQYF

size: many
J: TRBJ2-5
V: TRBV7-9
D: TRBD1
DNA: TGTGCCAGCAGCTTTACAGGGGTGCCGCAAGAGACCCAGTACTTC
CDR3: CASSFTGVPQETQYF

size: .
J: TRBJ1-1
V: TRBV2
D: TRBD1
DNA: TGTGCCAGCAGAGAGGACAGGGGGAAAGCTTTCTTT
CDR3: CASREDRGKAFF

size: .
J: TRBJ2-3
V: TRBV7-1
D: TRBD2
DNA: TGTGCCAGCAGCCCGGGACTAGTCACAGATACGCAGTATTTT
CDR3: CASSPGLVTDTQYF

size: .
J: TRBJ1-6
V: TRBV18
D: TRBD1
DNA: TGTGCCAGCTCACCACCTTCCGGACAGGGGCTGAATTCACCCCTCCACTTT
CDR3: CASSPPSGQGLNSPLHF

size: many
J: TRBJ2-5
V: TRBV10-3
D: .
DNA: TGTGCCATCAGTCCCTTGGGGGCGGAGACCCAGTACTTC
CDR3: CAISPLGAETQYF

size: .
J: TRBJ1-2
V: TRBV7-2
D: .
DNA: TGTGCCAGCACCGGACAGGGCTACACCTTC
CDR3: CASTGQGYTF

size: .
J: TRBJ2-7
V: TRBV20-1
D: TRBD2
DNA: TGCAGTGCCCGGACTAGCGGGGCCTACGAGCAGTACTTC
CDR3: CSARTSGAYEQYF

size: few
J: TRBJ1-5
V: TRBV7-2
D: .
DNA: TGTGCCAGCAGCTTAGCGCACTTTCAAGGGTCCAGCAATCAGCCCCAGCATTTT
CDR3: CASSLAHFQGSSNQPQHF

size: many
J: TRBJ1-6
V: TRBV9
D: .
DNA: TGTGCCAGCAGCCCAAGAGAAGGACGGAGGGGCAATTCACCCCTCCACTTT
CDR3: CASSPREGRRGNSPLHF

size: .
J: TRBJ2-6
V: TRBV7-9
D: TRBD2
DNA: TGTGCCAGCGAGGCCAGCGGGGAGTTTCGGGCCTCTGGGGCCAACGTCCTGACTTTC
CDR3: CASEASGEFRASGANVLTF

size: many
J: TRBJ1-1
V: TRBV20-1
D: TRBD1
DNA: TGCAGTGCTAAGGCCCCGACAGGGGGCATATCTTTCTTT
CDR3: CSAKAPTGGISFF

size: many
J: TRBJ1-6
V: TRBV5-5
D: .
DNA: TGTGCCAGCAGGACGGAATGGGATTCACCCCTCCACTTT
CDR3: CASRTEWDSPLHF

size: many
J: TRBJ1-2
V: TRBV6-5
D: .
DNA: TGTGCCAGCAGTTCCCTTATTGACAGATTCTACACCTTC
CDR3: CASSSLIDRFYTF

size: .
J: TRBJ2-2
V: TRBV9
D: TRBD2
DNA: TGTGCCAGCAGCGTAGGGGCGGGAGACACCGGGGAGCTGTTTTTT
CDR3: CASSVGAGDTGELFF

size: .
J: TRBJ2-2
V: TRBV7-2
D: .
DNA: TGTGCCAGCAGCTTTACCGGCGTGAGCTCCACCGGGGAGCTGTTTTTT
CDR3: CASSFTGVSSTGELFF

size: few
J: TRBJ2-4
V: TRBV14
D: TRBD1
DNA: TGTGCCAGCAGCCAAACCGGGACAGTAGCCAAAAACATTCAGTACTTC
CDR3: CASSQTGTVAKNIQYF

size: .
J: TRBJ2-5
V: TRBV7-9
D: .
DNA: TGTGCCAGCAGCTTACATCTGATAGAAAAGACCCAGTACTTC
CDR3: CASSLHLIEKTQYF

size: many
J: TRBJ1-3
V: TRBV24-1
D: .
DNA: TGTGCCACCAGTGATTCTATGACAGTCCCTGGAAACACCATATATTTT
CDR3: CATSDSMTVPGNTIYF

size: .
J: TRBJ1-4
V: TRBV6-5
D: .
DNA: TGTGCCAGCTCTGACCGAAGTTGGGAAAATGAAAAACTGTTTTTT
CDR3: CASSDRSWENEKLFF

size: many
J: TRBJ2-5
V: TRBV10-1
D: .
DNA: TGCGCCAGCAGTGATCAGGGATCGGAGACCCAGTACTTC
CDR3: CASSDQGSETQYF

size: many
J: TRBJ1-2
V: TRBV5-1
D: .
DNA: TGCGCCAGCAGCCCCGAAACAGGTCGTGGCTACACCTTC
CDR3: CASSPETGRGYTF

size: few
J: TRBJ1-1
V: TRBV12-3/TRBV12-4
D: TRBD1
DNA: TGTGCCAGCAGGTCTACAGGGGAAGGCACTGAAGCTTTCTTT
CDR3: CASRSTGEGTEAFF

size: few
J: TRBJ2-7
V: TRBV7-2
D: .
DNA: TGCGCCAGCAGCCAAGCAGATCCAGCGGGCACTTACGAGCAGTACTTC
CDR3: CASSQADPAGTYEQYF

size: many
J: TRBJ2-7
V: TRBV5-1
D: TRBD2
DNA: TGCGCCAGCACCCTTACTAGCGGCGAAGTCTACGAGCAGTACTTC
CDR3: CASTLTSGEVYEQYF

size: many
J: TRBJ2-5
V: TRBV5-8
D: TRBD2
DNA: TGTGCCAGCAGCTTGGAGCTAGCGGGAGAAGAGACCCAGTACTTC
CDR3: CASSLELAGEETQYF

size: many
J: TRBJ1-1
V: TRBV7-2
D: .
DNA: TGTGCCAGCAGCTTATCAGTGTACATGAACACTGAAGCTTTCTTT
CDR3: CASSLSVYMNTEAFF

size: many
J: TRBJ2-7
V: TRBV19
D: .
DNA: TGTGCCAGTAGTGTTCTAGGTAGGGACTACGAGCAGTACTTC
CDR3: CASSVLGRDYEQYF

size: .
J: TRBJ1-6
V: TRBV15
D: TRBD1
DNA: TGTGCCACCAGCAGGACAGGGCGAAATTCACCCCTCCACTTT
CDR3: CATSRTGRNSPLHF

size: few
J: TRBJ1-1
V: TRBV7-2
D: .
DNA: TGTGCCAGCAGCTATGGATCAAGGGGTAAGACTGAAGCTTTCTTT
CDR3: CASSYGSRGKTEAFF

size: .
J: TRBJ2-7
V: TRBV12-3/TRBV12-4
D: .
DNA: TGTGCCAGCAGTTTCACGAGGGGGGCCTATTACGAGCAGTACTTC
CDR3: CASSFTRGAYYEQYF